This TCR beta chain was recovered during a study of T cell repertoires in cytomegalovirus infection. About the research overall: Evidence of both CMV infection and a matching HLA type came from public TCR beta signatures.

TCRdb used MiXCR to reprocess the reads, holding one entry per CDR3 protein. The data show about 530,000 distinct CDR3 sequences, 26% seen once. J gave up 5 bases and V 5 bases, and 9 bases lay outside the gene matches. The CDR3 length is 15 residues. Germline V gene lookup returns CDR1 SGHVS and CDR2 FNYEAQ. This clonotype was counted ten times or more. Its antigen is undetermined. Regarding the study as a whole: Dominating the ex vivo response were HLA-C-restricted CMV-specific TCR beta clonotypes.

The TCR was taken from a human donor in good health (CMV status not recorded). Some clones in this sample may be carry-over from other donors' samples. V is TRBV7-6 and J is TRBJ2-5; the match to TRBD2 covers 9 bases. Sequencing was carried out using PBMCs. The CDR3 region is CASSQGSGSLETQYF. In DNA, the CDR3 is TGTGCCAGCAGCCAGGGTAGCGGGAGTTTGGAGACCCAGTACTTC.